Below, 21 T cell receptor beta chains from the same sample are listed, as sequenced in a study of OX40 agonist ivuxolimab in advanced cancers. Produced via immunoSEQ multiplex PCR; TCRdb's table is partial and in-frame only. The sample records roughly 110,000 clones, just over 90% being singletons. Material: CD4+ or CD8+ T cells sorted from blood, obtained in a trial of the OX40 agonist ivuxolimab. The receptor source for this set is an adult with an advanced solid tumor such as melanoma, head and neck, liver or kidney cancer.

The chain is built from TRBV28 and TRBJ1-6; no reliable D call. CDR3 length equals 14 residues. Per the germline V gene, CDR1 is MDHEN and CDR2 is SYDVKM. The V gene lost 7 bases and the J gene lost 7 bases, with 14 bases spanning the gap. The CDR3, as DNA: TGTGCCAGCACGACTGGACGGGTAAATTCACCCCTCCACTTT. It encodes CASTTGRVNSPLHF.

The chain recombines TRBV28 with TRBJ1-4, with D tentatively TRBD1 (6 bases). The V gene's germline CDR1 is MDHEN and CDR2 SYDVKM. Trimming left V 3 bases short and J 8 bases short, with 13 bases between. The CDR3 runs 14 residues. CDR3 in amino acids: CASSLMTGGEKLFF. DNA for the CDR3: TGTGCCAGCAGTTTGATGACAGGAGGGGAAAAACTGTTTTTT.

The gene calls are TRBV30 and TRBJ2-1; D possibly matches TRBD1 or TRBD2 (5 bases each). The germline V gene encodes CDR1 GTSNPN and CDR2 SVGIG (reference sequence). This CDR3 has 15 residues. The V end lost 0 bases, the J end lost 4 bases, and 13 bases lay between the germline ends. The CDR3 DNA sequence: TGTGCCTGGAGTGTACGAGGGACCGCTTACAATGAGCAGTTCTTC. Residues: CAWSVRGTAYNEQFF. Full variable domain (rest looked up from reference TRBV30 and TRBJ2-1): SQTIHQWPATLVQPVGSPLSLECTVEGTSNPNLYWYRQAAGRGLQLLFYSVGIGQISSEVPQNLSASRPQDRQFILSSKKLLLSDSGFYLCAWSVRGTAYNEQFFGPGTRLTVL.

This chain links TRBV5-1 with TRBJ2-5, with D perhaps TRBD2 (6 bases). The CDR3 sequence is 16 residues long. The germline gives CDR1 SGHRS, CDR2 YFSETQ. Deletions cut 1 base from V and 2 bases from J, with 15 bases between. The CDR3 region has the DNA TGCGCCAGCAGCTTGCCGTGGGCGGGGCGTCAAGAGACCCAGTACTTC. It encodes CASSLPWAGRQETQYF.

The chain links TRBV4-1 to TRBJ1-4, with a tentative D call TRBD1 (5 bases). Trimming removed 0 bases at V and 10 bases at J, with 18 bases between. The CDR3 runs 16 residues. Per germline, CDR1 MGHRA and CDR2 YSYEKL. CDR3 sequence reads: CASSQDLYPTVRKLFF. Written as DNA, the CDR3 is TGCGCCAGCAGCCAAGATTTATACCCGACAGTACGAAAACTGTTTTTT.

The V call is TRBV6-6, the J call TRBJ2-7; D tentatively fits TRBD1 or TRBD2 (5 bases each). Trimming cost V 6 bases and J 0 bases, with 9 bases left between them. The CDR3 extends over 13 amino acids. CDR1 is MNHNY, CDR2 SVGAGI, per germline (reference sequence). For the CDR3, the DNA is TGTGCCAGCAGGGTCGGGACCTCCTACGAGCAGTACTTC. Residues: CASRVGTSYEQYF.

V is TRBV6-5 and J is TRBJ1-6; D remains unclear. The V end was cut by 5 bases, the J end by 8 bases, with 7 bases between. Germline loops: CDR1 MNHEY, CDR2 SVGAGI. This CDR3 has 12 residues. The CDR3: CASSGGYSPLHF. As DNA, the CDR3 is TGTGCCAGCAGTGGCGGGTATTCACCCCTCCACTTT.

This chain uses TRBV5-6 with TRBJ1-2; perhaps TRBD1 as D (6 bases). Between the trimmed V and J ends, which lost 2 bases and 0 bases, there was a span of 11 bases. The CDR3 length is 15 residues. Germline V gene data show CDR1 as SGHDT and CDR2 as YYEEEE. CDR3 sequence: CASSLQGSANYGYTF. CDR3 bases: TGTGCCAGCAGCTTACAGGGATCAGCTAACTATGGCTACACCTTC.

The rearrangement uses TRBV5-4 and TRBJ2-1; D gene unclear. Trimming took 1 base from V and 6 from J, leaving 8 bases between them. In germline, CDR1 is SGHNT, CDR2 YYREEE (reference sequence). There are 13 residues in the CDR3. CDR3 sequence: CASSLLGSNEQFF. The CDR3 nucleotides are TGTGCCAGCAGCTTGCTCGGGTCCAATGAGCAGTTCTTC.

The chain uses TRBV7-2 and TRBJ1-6; D is undetermined. The CDR3 sequence is 16 residues long. With 5 bases removed from V and 6 bases from J, the gap between germline ends came to 17 bases. Germline V gene lookup returns CDR1 SGHTA and CDR2 FQGNSA. The CDR3 loop reads CASSPGRGFGNSPLHF. Here the CDR3 DNA reads TGTGCCAGCAGCCCCGGTAGAGGATTTGGTAATTCACCCCTCCACTTT.

This clone has a single count. The chain carries TRBV6-5 and TRBJ2-2; 9 bases agree with TRBD1. With 6 bases clipped from V and 5 bases from J, the junction kept 4 bases outside the gene matches. Germline CDR1 MNHEY, CDR2 SVGAGI. The CDR3 spans 14 residues. The CDR3 bases are TGTGCCAGCAGATTGGGACAGGGTACCGGGGAGCTGTTTTTT. Translation: CASRLGQGTGELFF.

The rearrangement joins TRBV19 to TRBJ1-5; D call uncertain. The length of the CDR3 is 17 residues. Germline CDR1 is LNHDA and CDR2 is SQIVND (reference sequence). V was cut by 6 bases and J by 0 bases, with 18 bases left in between. The DNA of the CDR3 is TGTGCCAGTAGGGGTACAGCAGGAGGTTATAGCAATCAGCCCCAGCATTTT. It yields the protein CASRGTAGGYSNQPQHF.

This chain connects TRBV10-3 to TRBJ2-4; D is perhaps TRBD2 (6 bases). Between the trimmed V and J ends, which lost 3 bases and 0 bases, there was a span of 12 bases. Germline V lookup: CDR1 ENHRY, CDR2 SYGVKD. This CDR3 comprises 16 residues. CDR3 residues: CAISEMGRTAKNIQYF. The CDR3 DNA follows: TGTGCCATCAGTGAAATGGGGAGGACAGCCAAAAACATTCAGTACTTC.

This CDR3 reads CASSSHTGNTIYF. The CDR3 region has the DNA TGTGCCAGCTCCTCCCATACTGGAAACACCATATATTTT. The V call is TRBV7-2, the J call TRBJ1-3; D ambiguous. Trimming removed 8 bases from V and 2 bases from J, with 10 bases in between. Germline-derived CDR1 and CDR2 are SGHTA and FQGNSA. The CDR3 loop spans 13 amino acids.

The chain links TRBV5-1 to TRBJ1-4; D is perhaps TRBD1 (5 bases). This CDR3 is built from 15 residues. The V end lost 1 base, the J end lost 8 bases, and 15 bases lay between the germline ends. Per germline, CDR1 SGHRS and CDR2 YFSETQ. CDR3 in amino acids: CASSLQGGINEKLFF. The CDR3 DNA follows: TGCGCCAGCAGCTTGCAGGGAGGGATTAACGAAAAACTGTTTTTT.

The rearrangement uses TRBV5-5 and TRBJ2-1; 9 bases align to TRBD2. V lost 0 bases to trimming and J lost 4 bases; unmatched junction nucleotides: 5. Germline assignment: CDR1 SGHKS and CDR2 YYEKEE (reference sequence). The CDR3 consists of 16 residues. The CDR3 DNA reads TGTGCCAGCAGCTTGGCTTTAGCGGGGGATTACAATGAGCAGTTCTTC. Amino acids: CASSLALAGDYNEQFF.

The V call is TRBV30, the J call TRBJ1-3; TRBD1 might be the D (5 bases). Germline CDR1 and CDR2: GTSNPN and SVGIG (reference sequence). The CDR3 is 14 amino acids. V lost 1 base, J lost 7 bases, and 14 bases lay in between. The CDR3 protein is CAWSAGGVVNTIYF. CDR3 bases: TGTGCCTGGAGTGCCGGGGGGGTGGTTAACACCATATATTTT.

This chain joins TRBV19 and TRBJ1-5; D uncertain. The V gene lost 1 base and the J gene lost 0 bases, with 4 bases spanning the gap. CDR1 and CDR2 (germline): LNHDA, SQIVND (reference sequence). CDR3 size: 14 residues. As DNA, the CDR3 is TGTGCCAGTAGTATAGGGGTTAGCAATCAGCCCCAGCATTTT. Encoded protein: CASSIGVSNQPQHF.

This clone was detected once. CDR3 in amino acids: CASSVQMGAIYEQYF. CDR3 in DNA: TGTGCCAGCAGCGTACAGATGGGGGCCATTTACGAGCAGTACTTC. The V gene is TRBV9, the J gene TRBJ2-7; D is perhaps TRBD1 (6 bases). The V gene's germline CDR1 is SGDLS and CDR2 YYNGEE. The CDR3 is made up of 15 amino acids. V lost 1 base and J lost 4, with 15 bases in between.

The CDR3 DNA is TGCGCCAGCCCGACAGGGAAAACTGAAGCTTTCTTT. Protein product: CASPTGKTEAFF. The chain links TRBV10-1 to TRBJ1-1; TRBD1 matches at 7 bases. The CDR3 consists of 12 residues. Germline V lookup: CDR1 WNHNN, CDR2 SYGVQD (reference sequence). After removal of 8 bases from V and 5 bases from J, the junction contained 5 bases not matched to a gene.

The chain joins TRBV19 to TRBJ1-5; D gene uncertain. The V gene lost 5 bases and the J gene lost 5 bases, with 16 bases spanning the gap. The CDR3 loop spans 15 amino acids. Germline V gene data show CDR1 as LNHDA and CDR2 as SQIVND (reference sequence). DNA for the CDR3: TGTGCCAGTAGTTCCGGGAGGCCAGGCTATCAGCCCCAGCATTTT. Translation: CASSSGRPGYQPQHF.